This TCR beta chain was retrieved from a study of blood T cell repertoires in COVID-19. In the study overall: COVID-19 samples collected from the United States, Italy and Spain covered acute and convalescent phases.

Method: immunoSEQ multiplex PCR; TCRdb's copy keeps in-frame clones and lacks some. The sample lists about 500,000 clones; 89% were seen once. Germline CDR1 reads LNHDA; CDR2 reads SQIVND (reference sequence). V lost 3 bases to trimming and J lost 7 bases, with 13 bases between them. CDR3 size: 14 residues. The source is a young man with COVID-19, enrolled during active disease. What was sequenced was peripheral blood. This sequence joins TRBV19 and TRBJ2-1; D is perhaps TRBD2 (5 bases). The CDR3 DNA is TGTGCCAGTAGTATGGTGGGGAGTGTGAATGAGCAGTTCTTC. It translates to CASSMVGSVNEQFF.